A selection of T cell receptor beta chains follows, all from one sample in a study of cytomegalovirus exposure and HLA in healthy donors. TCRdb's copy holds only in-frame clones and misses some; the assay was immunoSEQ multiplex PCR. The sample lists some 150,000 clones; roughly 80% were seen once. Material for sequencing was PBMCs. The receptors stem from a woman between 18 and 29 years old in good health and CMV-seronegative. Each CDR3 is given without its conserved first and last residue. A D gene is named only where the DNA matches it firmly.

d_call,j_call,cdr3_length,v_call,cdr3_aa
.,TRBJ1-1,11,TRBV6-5,ASSFRGGAEAF
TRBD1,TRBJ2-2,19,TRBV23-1,ASSHRLPDRDRGYETGELF
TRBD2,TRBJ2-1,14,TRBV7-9,SSSTFAGESYNEQF
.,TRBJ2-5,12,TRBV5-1,ASSLGGGQETQY
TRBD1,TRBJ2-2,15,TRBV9,ASSVAGQGARTGELF
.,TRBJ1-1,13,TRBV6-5,ASKRGQQGNTEAF
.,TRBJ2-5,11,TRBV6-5,ASSTLGGETQY
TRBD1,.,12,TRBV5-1,ASSLTGTGYEQY
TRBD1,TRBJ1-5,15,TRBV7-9,ASSPNGQGLDNQPQH
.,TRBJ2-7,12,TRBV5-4,ASSLDSGSYEQY
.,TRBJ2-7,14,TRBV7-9,SSSDRNRISSYEQY
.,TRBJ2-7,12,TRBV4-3,ASSQVTGSYEQY
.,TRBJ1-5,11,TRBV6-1,ASSATKNQPQH
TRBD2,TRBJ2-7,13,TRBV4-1,ASSLGTSADYEQY
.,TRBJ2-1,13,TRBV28,ASTPRRGQYNEQF
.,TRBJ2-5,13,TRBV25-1,ASTSGHLLQETQY
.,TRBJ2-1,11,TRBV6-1,ATRRGGPNEQF
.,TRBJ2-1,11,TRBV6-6,ASSYLGYNEQF
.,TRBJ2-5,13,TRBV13,ASSSNRAFQETQY
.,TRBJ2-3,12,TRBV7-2,ASSGGTRTDTQY
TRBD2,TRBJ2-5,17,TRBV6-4,ASSDQAELAGRYQETQY
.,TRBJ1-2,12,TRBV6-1,ASSESVPYYGYT
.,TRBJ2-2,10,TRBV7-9,SSSLVATSLF
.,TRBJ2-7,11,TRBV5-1,ASSLRRGYEQY
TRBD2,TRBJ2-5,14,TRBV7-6,ASSLAFGGAGETQY
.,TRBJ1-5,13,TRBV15,ATSKSGQGYQPQH
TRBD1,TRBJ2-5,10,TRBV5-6,ASRTGLETQY
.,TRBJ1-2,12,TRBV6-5,ASSYQEVGYGYT
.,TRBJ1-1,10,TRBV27,ASRRGGSEAF